This T cell receptor beta chain was sequenced for a study of post-analysis software for immune sequencing data. General study findings and limits: Elevated frequency relative to controls characterized a handful of TRBV segments in patients, TRBV5-6, TRBV5-1 and TRBV20-1 among them.

Unique molecular identifiers were present in the TCR beta cDNA libraries. TCRdb reprocessed the PCR reads via MiXCR and lists one record per CDR3 protein. The table has over 300,000 distinct CDR3 sequences, around 33% seen once. This CDR3 spans 17 amino acids. CDR1 and CDR2 from the germline V gene are MNHNY and SVGAGI (reference sequence). V lost 1 base, J lost 2 bases, and 7 bases stayed unmatched. With respect to this clonotype: What it binds is unknown.

The chain carries TRBV6-6 and TRBJ1-5; 8 bases are shared with TRBD1. The receptor was derived from a girl aged 5-17 years with multiple sclerosis. The sample consisted of blood. The CDR3 spells CASSYFPGGGGNQPQHF. The CDR3 nucleotides are TGTGCCAGCAGTTACTTTCCAGGGGGCGGCGGCAATCAGCCCCAGCATTTT.